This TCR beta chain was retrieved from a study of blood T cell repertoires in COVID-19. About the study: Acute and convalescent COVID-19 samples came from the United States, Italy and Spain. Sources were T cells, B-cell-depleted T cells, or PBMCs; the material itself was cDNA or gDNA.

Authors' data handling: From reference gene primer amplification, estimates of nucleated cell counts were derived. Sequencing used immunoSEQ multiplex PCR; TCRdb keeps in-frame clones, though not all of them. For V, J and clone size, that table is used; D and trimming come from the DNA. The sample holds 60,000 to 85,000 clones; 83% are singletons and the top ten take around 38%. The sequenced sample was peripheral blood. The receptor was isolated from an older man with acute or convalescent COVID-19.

The CDR3: CSVTGYQETQYF. The CDR3 coding sequence is TGCAGCGTGACAGGTTACCAAGAGACCCAGTACTTC. The J gene is TRBJ2-5, the V gene TRBV29-1, with D tentatively TRBD1 (6 bases). Germline assignment: CDR1 SQVTM and CDR2 ANQGSEA. V gave up 6 bases and J gave up 0 bases, with 8 bases separating them. The CDR3 totals 12 residues.